The 26 T cell receptor beta chains in this list originate from one sample, sequenced in a study of T cell responses to AZD1222 COVID-19 vaccine. Libraries were prepared by immunoSEQ multiplex PCR; TCRdb keeps only in-frame clonotypes and omits some of them. The table includes 100,000 to 150,000 clones, approximately 91% detected once. This sample comprised peripheral blood, obtained on day 0 of AZD1222 vaccination. The receptors originated from an adult in good health.

V is TRBV20-1 and J is TRBJ2-5, with D perhaps TRBD2 (5 bases). Germline CDR1 DFQATT, CDR2 SNEGSKA (reference sequence). The germline V and J ends were trimmed by 3 bases and 5 bases, with 10 bases remaining between them. This CDR3 has 12 amino acids. The CDR3 here is CSASPKRETQYF. CDR3 nucleotide sequence: TGCAGTGCTAGTCCCAAGCGGGAGACCCAGTACTTC.

This chain joins TRBV18 and TRBJ1-1; no definite D call. Germline CDR1 KGHSH, CDR2 LQKENI. The CDR3 consists of 16 residues. V was clipped by 6 bases and J by 1 base, with 18 bases between them. In nucleotides, the CDR3 is TGTGCCAGCTCGCGGAATCCCGGGTCCTCGAACACTGAAGCTTTCTTT. This gives the protein CASSRNPGSSNTEAFF.

The chain combines TRBV10-2 with TRBJ1-6; 7 bases fit TRBD1. In germline, CDR1 is WSHSY, CDR2 SAAADI. This CDR3 region has 14 residues. Losses at the gene ends were 6 bases for V and 5 bases for J; bases not matched to a gene: 4. The CDR3 coding sequence is TGCGCCAGCAGAAGGGACAGTAATAATTCACCCCTCCACTTT. Amino acid sequence: CASRRDSNNSPLHF.

Here the CDR3 reads CSAKQGRYEQYF. The CDR3 nucleotides are TGCAGCGCCAAACAGGGGCGGTACGAGCAGTACTTC. The J gene is TRBJ2-7, the V gene TRBV29-1; TRBD1 matches at 7 bases. This CDR3 is 12 amino acids long. Per the germline V gene, CDR1 is SQVTM and CDR2 is ANQGSEA. V dropped 7 bases and J dropped 4; count of bases not matched to a gene: 7.

The J gene is TRBJ2-7, the V gene TRBV29-1; D uncertain. V gave up 4 bases and J gave up 1 base, with 5 bases separating them. This CDR3 is built from 11 residues. The germline V gene encodes CDR1 SQVTM and CDR2 ANQGSEA. In DNA, the CDR3 is TGCAGCGTTGGGAAGTCCTACGAGCAGTACTTC. Translated, it gives CSVGKSYEQYF.

The chain has TRBV7-2 and TRBJ2-7; 9 bases align to TRBD1. J lost 4 bases, V lost 5 bases, and 9 bases had no gene match. The CDR3 is 15 amino acids. CDR1 is SGHTA and CDR2 is FQGNSA in the germline V gene. CDR3 nucleotide sequence: TGTGCCAGCAGCCGGGACAGGGTAAACGTATACGAGCAGTACTTC. Residues: CASSRDRVNVYEQYF.

The rearrangement joins TRBV7-2 to TRBJ2-7, with a possible D match to TRBD2 (8 bases). Trimming shortened V by 5 bases and J by 2 bases, and 25 bases separated the two germline ends. Germline CDR1 SGHTA, CDR2 FQGNSA. The CDR3 sequence is 18 residues long. CDR3 in DNA: TGTGCCAGCAGCCAGGGGGGTAGCGGGACCCACCGCCCCTACGAGCAGTACTTC. Residues: CASSQGGSGTHRPYEQYF. The full variable domain, with the rest looked up from reference TRBV7-2 and TRBJ2-7, is GAGVSQSPSNKVTEKGKDVELRCDPISGHTALYWYRQSLGQGLEFLIYFQGNSAPDKSGLPSDRFSAERTGGSVSTLTIQRTQQEDSAVYLCASSQGGSGTHRPYEQYFGPGTRLTVT.

Here the CDR3 DNA reads TGCAGCGGGAATCGGGAGAATGGCTACACCTTC. Translating gives CSGNRENGYTF. The gene calls are TRBV20-1 and TRBJ1-2; D is unresolved. Germline-derived CDR1 and CDR2 are DFQATT and SNEGSKA (reference sequence). This CDR3 has 11 residues.

This clone was recorded a few times. The chain carries TRBV11-1 and TRBJ2-7; 7 bases are a match to TRBD1. V lost 9 bases, J lost 0 bases, and 8 bases stayed unmatched. The CDR3 has 14 amino acids. Per germline, CDR1 SGHAT and CDR2 FQDESV (reference sequence). The CDR3 protein is CASRRQGDSYEQYF. The CDR3 bases are TGTGCCAGTCGGCGACAGGGAGACTCCTACGAGCAGTACTTC.

The chain couples TRBV29-1 to TRBJ2-7, with a tentative D call TRBD1 (5 bases). Germline V gene data show CDR1 as SQVTM and CDR2 as ANQGSEA. V dropped 3 bases and J dropped 1 base, with 16 bases sitting between them. The CDR3 totals 15 residues. CDR3 nucleotide sequence: TGCAGCGTTGAGGGTGGGGCAGGAGTTTCCTACGAGCAGTACTTC. It is translated as CSVEGGAGVSYEQYF.

The chain employs TRBV3-1 (or the pseudogene TRBV3-2) and TRBJ1-4, with D perhaps TRBD1 (5 bases). CDR1 is LGHDT, CDR2 YNNKEL, per germline (reference sequence). The CDR3 loop spans 17 amino acids. V was clipped by 0 bases and J by 2 bases, with 13 bases between them. Here the CDR3 DNA reads TGTGCCAGCAGCCAAGATCACTCGGGACCCACTAATGAAAAACTGTTTTTT. Amino acid sequence: CASSQDHSGPTNEKLFF.

This clone was detected only once. J is TRBJ2-1 and V is TRBV19; 9 nucleotides match TRBD2. Germline trimming cut 7 bases from V and 6 bases from J; bases unmatched to any gene: 10. Germline V gene sequence: CDR1 LNHDA, CDR2 SQIVND (reference sequence). The CDR3 has 15 amino acids. CDR3 DNA: TGTGCCAGTAAACCCATAGCGGGAGCGGGCAATGAGCAGTTCTTC. Translated: CASKPIAGAGNEQFF.

The V and J genes are TRBV9 and TRBJ2-1; D gene unclear. The CDR3 sequence is 12 residues long. Trimming took 2 bases from V and 10 from J, leaving 10 bases between them. From germline, CDR1 is SGDLS and CDR2 YYNGEE. DNA for the CDR3: TGTGCCAGCAGCGTGCAAGGTTACGAGCAGTTCTTC. Translation: CASSVQGYEQFF.

This clone was counted a few times. The chain combines TRBV4-2 with TRBJ1-2, with unresolved D. This CDR3 spans 14 amino acids. Trimming stripped 4 bases from V and 3 bases from J, with 12 bases between. Germline V CDR1 and CDR2: LGHNA, YNFKEQ. The CDR3 loop reads CASSLGRSDYGYTF. CDR3 bases: TGTGCCAGCAGCCTTGGACGGAGCGACTATGGCTACACCTTC.

The CDR3 coding sequence is TGTGCCACCAGCAGAGTTACGGGAGGCACAGATACGCAGTATTTT. As protein: CATSRVTGGTDTQYF. The chain is built from TRBV15 and TRBJ2-3; TRBD2 is a possible D gene (6 bases). V dropped 1 base and J dropped 1 base, with 9 bases sitting between them. From germline, CDR1 is LNHNV and CDR2 YYDKDF (reference sequence). There are 15 residues in the CDR3.

This chain uses TRBV30 with TRBJ1-4; D remains unclear. V was trimmed by 3 bases and J by 10 bases, leaving 12 bases between them. This CDR3 comprises 12 residues. Germline CDR1 and CDR2: GTSNPN and SVGIG (reference sequence). CDR3 in DNA: TGTGCCTGGAGCCCCGACGTAGTAAAACTGTTTTTT. This gives the protein CAWSPDVVKLFF.

This clone was seen just once. The rearrangement joins TRBV5-1 to TRBJ1-6; the match to TRBD1 covers 7 bases. The germline gives CDR1 SGHRS, CDR2 YFSETQ. Trimming cost V 4 bases and J 7 bases; bases outside gene matches: 11. This CDR3 comprises 16 residues. CDR3 nucleotide sequence: TGCGCCAGCAGCGAAAACCGGGACAGCCACAATTCACCCCTCCACTTT. This translates into CASSENRDSHNSPLHF.

This chain links TRBV5-1 with TRBJ1-6, with 9 bases that match TRBD1. The germline V gene has CDR1 SGHRS and CDR2 YFSETQ. Unmatched junction bases numbered 6, after V lost 4 bases and J lost 10 bases. The CDR3 is 14 residues long. The CDR3 nucleotides are TGCGCCAGCAGCCCCGGACAGGGGAGATCACCCCTCCACTTT. Its protein is CASSPGQGRSPLHF.

The count of this clone is one. This rearrangement joins TRBV24-1 to TRBJ1-1, with D hard to call. Germline V CDR1 and CDR2: KGHDR, SFDVKD. Trimming took off 7 bases at V and 13 bases at J, with 24 bases between the two ends. The length of the CDR3 is 14 residues. The chain's CDR3 is CATSDSSGFSGDFF. The CDR3 bases are TGTGCCACCAGCGACTCCAGCGGATTCAGCGGGGATTTCTTT.

This chain's CDR3 is CASGGLGQAYGYTF. CDR3 coding DNA: TGTGCTAGTGGGGGATTGGGACAGGCCTATGGCTACACCTTC. The V call is TRBV12-5, the J call TRBJ1-2; TRBD1 matches 8 bases. The V and J ends lost 6 bases and 4 bases, in that order; junction bases with no gene match: 7. The germline gives CDR1 LGHNT, CDR2 FRNRAP. The CDR3 is made up of 14 amino acids.

This chain links TRBV19 with TRBJ1-5; no definite D call. Between the trimmed V and J ends, which lost 7 bases and 1 base, there was a span of 14 bases. The CDR3 is 15 amino acids. The V gene's germline CDR1 is LNHDA and CDR2 SQIVND (reference sequence). As DNA, the CDR3 is TGTGCCAGTACCGATTCCGGTGGGAGCAATCAGCCCCAGCATTTT. Protein product: CASTDSGGSNQPQHF.

This chain links TRBV24-1 with TRBJ2-5, with TRBD1 matching over 7 bases. The CDR3 loop spans 14 amino acids. CDR1 KGHDR and CDR2 SFDVKD come from the germline V gene. The V segment lost 4 bases and the J segment 3 bases; nucleotides outside the gene matches: 4. The CDR3: CATSETGREETQYF. In nucleotides, the CDR3 is TGTGCCACCAGTGAGACAGGGCGTGAAGAGACCCAGTACTTC.

This rearrangement joins TRBV18 to TRBJ1-1; D might be TRBD1 (5 bases). V gave up 2 bases and J gave up 10 bases, with 20 bases separating them. There are 15 residues in the CDR3. CDR1 and CDR2 (germline): KGHSH, LQKENI. CDR3 amino acids: CASSPGIRGSVGAFF. For the CDR3, the DNA is TGTGCCAGCTCACCAGGTATCCGGGGCAGTGTTGGAGCTTTCTTT.

The chain uses TRBV6-2 or TRBV6-3 and TRBJ2-1, with 7 bases identical to TRBD2. The CDR3 covers 14 residues. V was clipped by 5 bases and J by 9 bases; unmatched bases: 10. CDR1 is MNHEY and CDR2 is SVGEGT in the germline V gene. CDR3 in DNA: TGTGCCAGCAGTCCAGGACTAGTCAGTACTGAGCAGTTCTTC. Translating it yields CASSPGLVSTEQFF.

V is TRBV6-5 and J is TRBJ2-1; 10 positions match TRBD1. The germline V gene encodes CDR1 MNHEY and CDR2 SVGAGI. V shed 7 bases, J shed 5 bases, and the junction held 5 bases outside the gene matches. This CDR3 region has 14 residues. The CDR3 loop reads CASTRTGGNNEQFF. In nucleotides, the CDR3 is TGTGCCAGCACCCGGACAGGGGGTAACAATGAGCAGTTCTTC.

The chain combines TRBV25-1 with TRBJ2-7; D is perhaps TRBD1 (5 bases). The ends were cut back, 4 bases at V and 4 bases at J, with 14 bases in the middle. The length of the CDR3 is 14 residues. Germline CDR1 MGHDK, CDR2 SYGVNS. The CDR3 sequence: CASSVLGRDYEQYF. CDR3 DNA: TGTGCCAGCAGTGTTCTAGGCAGGGATTACGAGCAGTACTTC.